Listed below are T cell receptor beta chains from one sample, sequenced in a study of vaccination effects on CD4 cells after COVID-19. The antigens of these receptors remain unknown. Method: immunoSEQ multiplex PCR; TCRdb's copy keeps in-frame clones and lacks some. The sample lists about 73,000 clones, 60% to 75% occurring once. The sequenced sample was CD4+ T cells from PBMCs cultured with HCoV-NL63 spike peptides, obtained before COVID-19 vaccination. These receptors were obtained from a human donor who received a COVID-19 vaccine. Each CDR3 is given with its conserved first and last residue. The D gene is left open where the match is weak.

J: TRBJ1-5
D: -
V: TRBV19
CDR3: CASRSEVSNQPQHF

J: TRBJ1-5
D: TRBD1
V: TRBV2
CDR3: CASRVSGQGSGQPQHF

J: TRBJ2-4
D: TRBD2
V: TRBV29-1
CDR3: CSVGLAGGNIQYF

J: TRBJ1-1
D: TRBD1
V: TRBV7-9
CDR3: CASSSQGGSEAFF

J: TRBJ1-2
D: TRBD1
V: TRBV27
CDR3: CASSPAPRGSYGYTF

J: TRBJ2-1
D: TRBD2
V: TRBV5-1
CDR3: CASSKLAGGLHNEQFF

J: TRBJ2-3
D: -
V: TRBV25-1
CDR3: CASSGATDTQYF

J: TRBJ1-2
D: -
V: TRBV6-4
CDR3: CASSLPGQDLYGYTF

J: TRBJ2-3
D: TRBD2
V: TRBV5-1
CDR3: CASTPPLRGGTDTQYF

J: TRBJ2-5
D: -
V: TRBV19
CDR3: CASSGLFNSDQETQYF

J: TRBJ1-2
D: -
V: TRBV20-1
CDR3: CSATGSSGYTF

J: TRBJ1-1
D: -
V: TRBV18
CDR3: CASSPPTGRGPEAFF

J: TRBJ1-5
D: -
V: TRBV28
CDR3: CASSYRSQPQHF

J: TRBJ2-1
D: -
V: TRBV20-1
CDR3: CSASKETNEQFF

J: TRBJ2-5
D: TRBD2
V: TRBV7-8
CDR3: CASSPASGAQETQYF

J: TRBJ1-2
D: -
V: TRBV24-1
CDR3: CATSDEDSDYGYTF

J: TRBJ2-5
D: -
V: TRBV18
CDR3: CASSPARDGETQYF

J: TRBJ1-5
D: TRBD1
V: TRBV7-2
CDR3: CASSPTGVSQPQHF

J: TRBJ2-1
D: -
V: TRBV10-3
CDR3: CAIFRANEQFF

J: TRBJ1-5
D: TRBD1
V: TRBV18
CDR3: CASSRGQGNGQPQHF

J: TRBJ1-4
D: -
V: TRBV12-3/TRBV12-4
CDR3: CASSFGEKLFF

J: TRBJ1-1
D: -
V: TRBV6-2/TRBV6-3
CDR3: CASSGHLNTEAFF